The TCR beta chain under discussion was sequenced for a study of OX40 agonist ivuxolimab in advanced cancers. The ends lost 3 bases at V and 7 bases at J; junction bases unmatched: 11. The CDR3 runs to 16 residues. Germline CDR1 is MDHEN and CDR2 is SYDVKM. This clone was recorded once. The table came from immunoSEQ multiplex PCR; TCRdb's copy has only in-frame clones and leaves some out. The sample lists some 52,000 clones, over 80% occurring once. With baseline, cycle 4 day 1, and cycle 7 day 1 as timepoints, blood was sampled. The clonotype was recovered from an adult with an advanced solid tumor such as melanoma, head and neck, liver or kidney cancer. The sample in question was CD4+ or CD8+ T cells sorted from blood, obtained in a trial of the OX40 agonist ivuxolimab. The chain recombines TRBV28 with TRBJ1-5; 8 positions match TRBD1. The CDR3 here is CASSFWTGSLGQPQHF. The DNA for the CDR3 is TGTGCCAGCAGTTTTTGGACAGGGAGTTTGGGACAGCCCCAGCATTTT.